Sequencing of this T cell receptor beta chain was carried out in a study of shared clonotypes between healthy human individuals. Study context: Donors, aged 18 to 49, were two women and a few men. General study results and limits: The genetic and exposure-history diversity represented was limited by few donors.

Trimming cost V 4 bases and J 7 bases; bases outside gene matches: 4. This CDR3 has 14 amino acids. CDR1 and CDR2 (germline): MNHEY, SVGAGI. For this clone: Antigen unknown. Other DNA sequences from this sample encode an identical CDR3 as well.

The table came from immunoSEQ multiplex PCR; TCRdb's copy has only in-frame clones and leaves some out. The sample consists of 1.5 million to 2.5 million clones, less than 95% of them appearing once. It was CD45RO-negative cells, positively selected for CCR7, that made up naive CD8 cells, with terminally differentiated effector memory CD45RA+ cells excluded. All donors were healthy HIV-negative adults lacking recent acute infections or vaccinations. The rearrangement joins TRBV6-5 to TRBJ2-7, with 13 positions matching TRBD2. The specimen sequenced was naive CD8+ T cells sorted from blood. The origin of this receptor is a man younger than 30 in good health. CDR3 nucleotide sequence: TGTGCCAGCAGTTGGACTAGCGGGAGTGTAGAGCAGTACTTC. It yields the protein CASSWTSGSVEQYF.